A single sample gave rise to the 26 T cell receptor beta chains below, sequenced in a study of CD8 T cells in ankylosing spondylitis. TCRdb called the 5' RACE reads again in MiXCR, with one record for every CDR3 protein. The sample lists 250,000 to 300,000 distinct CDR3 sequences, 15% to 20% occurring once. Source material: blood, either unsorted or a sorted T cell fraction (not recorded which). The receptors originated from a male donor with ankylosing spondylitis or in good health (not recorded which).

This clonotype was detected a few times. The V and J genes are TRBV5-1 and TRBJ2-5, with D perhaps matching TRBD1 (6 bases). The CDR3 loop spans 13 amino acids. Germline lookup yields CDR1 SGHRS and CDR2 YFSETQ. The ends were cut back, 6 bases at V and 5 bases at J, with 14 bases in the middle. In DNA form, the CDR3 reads TGCGCCAGCACCCCGGCAGGGGATGAGACCCAGTACTTC. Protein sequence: CASTPAGDETQYF. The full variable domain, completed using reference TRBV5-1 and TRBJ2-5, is KAGVTQTPRYLIKTRGQQVTLSCSPISGHRSVSWYQQTPGQGLQFLFEYFSETQRNKGNFPGRFSGRQFSNSRSEMNVSTLELGDSALYLCASTPAGDETQYFGPGTRLLVL.

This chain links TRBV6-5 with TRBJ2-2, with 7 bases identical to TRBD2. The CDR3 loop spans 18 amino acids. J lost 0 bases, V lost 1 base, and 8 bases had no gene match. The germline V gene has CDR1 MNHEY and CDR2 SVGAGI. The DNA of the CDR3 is TGTGCCAGCAGTTACTGGACCCCGAGCGGGACGAACACCGGGGAGCTGTTTTTT. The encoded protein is CASSYWTPSGTNTGELFF.

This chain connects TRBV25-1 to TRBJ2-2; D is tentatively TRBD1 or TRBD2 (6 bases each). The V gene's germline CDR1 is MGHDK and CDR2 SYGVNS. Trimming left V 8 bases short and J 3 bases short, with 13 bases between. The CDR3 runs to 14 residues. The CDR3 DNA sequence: TGTGCCAGCCCCCCGGAGGGGGACACCGGGGAGCTGTTTTTT. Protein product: CASPPEGDTGELFF.

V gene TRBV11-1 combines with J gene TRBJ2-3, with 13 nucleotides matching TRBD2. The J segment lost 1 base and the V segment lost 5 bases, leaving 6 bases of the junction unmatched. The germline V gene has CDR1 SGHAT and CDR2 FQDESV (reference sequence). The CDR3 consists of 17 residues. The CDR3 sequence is CASSKLAGGPGTDTQYF. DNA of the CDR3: TGTGCCAGCAGCAAACTAGCGGGAGGGCCGGGCACAGATACGCAGTATTTT. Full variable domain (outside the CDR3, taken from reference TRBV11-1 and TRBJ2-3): EAEVAQSPRYKITEKSQAVAFWCDPISGHATLYWYRQILGQGPELLVQFQDESVVDDSQLPKDRFSAERLKGVDSTLKIQPAELGDSAMYLCASSKLAGGPGTDTQYFGPGTRLTVL.

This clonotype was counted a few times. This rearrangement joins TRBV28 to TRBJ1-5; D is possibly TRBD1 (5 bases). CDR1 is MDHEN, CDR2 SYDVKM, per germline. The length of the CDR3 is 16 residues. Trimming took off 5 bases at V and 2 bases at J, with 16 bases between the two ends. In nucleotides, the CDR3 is TGTGCCAGCAGTGTACTTTTAGGGGCCGGCAATCAGCCCCAGCATTTT. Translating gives CASSVLLGAGNQPQHF.

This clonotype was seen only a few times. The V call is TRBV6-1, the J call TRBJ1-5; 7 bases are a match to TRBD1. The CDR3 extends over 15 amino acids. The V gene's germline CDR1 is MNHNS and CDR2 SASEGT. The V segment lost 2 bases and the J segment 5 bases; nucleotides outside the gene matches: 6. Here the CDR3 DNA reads TGTGCCAGCAGTGAAAACGAGGGGGCGTATCAGCCCCAGCATTTT. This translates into CASSENEGAYQPQHF.

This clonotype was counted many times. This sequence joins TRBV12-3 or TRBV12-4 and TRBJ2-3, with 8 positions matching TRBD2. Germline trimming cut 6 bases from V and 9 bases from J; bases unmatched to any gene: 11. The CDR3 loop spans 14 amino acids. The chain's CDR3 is CASSIAGPSPTQYF. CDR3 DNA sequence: TGTGCCAGCAGCATAGCGGGGCCCTCCCCGACGCAGTATTTT.

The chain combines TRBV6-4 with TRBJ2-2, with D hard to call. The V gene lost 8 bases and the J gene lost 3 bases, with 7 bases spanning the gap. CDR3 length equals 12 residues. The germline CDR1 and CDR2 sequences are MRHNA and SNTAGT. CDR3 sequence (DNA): TGTGCCAGCCGCCGGGACACCGGGGAGCTGTTTTTT. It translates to CASRRDTGELFF.

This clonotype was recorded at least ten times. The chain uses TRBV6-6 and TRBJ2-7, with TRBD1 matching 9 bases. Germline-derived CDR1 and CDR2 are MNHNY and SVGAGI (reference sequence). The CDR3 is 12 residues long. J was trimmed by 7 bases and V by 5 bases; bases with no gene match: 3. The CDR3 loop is CASSRQGGEQYV. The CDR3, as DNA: TGTGCCAGCAGTCGACAGGGGGGAGAGCAGTACGTC.

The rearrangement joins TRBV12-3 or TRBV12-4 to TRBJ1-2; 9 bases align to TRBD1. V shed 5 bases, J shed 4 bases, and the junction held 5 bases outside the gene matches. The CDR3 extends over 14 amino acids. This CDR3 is CASSTGGKPYGYTF. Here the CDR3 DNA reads TGTGCCAGCAGTACAGGGGGCAAACCCTATGGCTACACCTTC.

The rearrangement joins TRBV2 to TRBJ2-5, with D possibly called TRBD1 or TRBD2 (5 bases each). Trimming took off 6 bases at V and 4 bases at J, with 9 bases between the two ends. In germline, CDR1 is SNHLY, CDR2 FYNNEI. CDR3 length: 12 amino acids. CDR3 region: CASRGDGETQYF. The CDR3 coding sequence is TGTGCCAGCAGGGGGGACGGAGAGACCCAGTACTTC.

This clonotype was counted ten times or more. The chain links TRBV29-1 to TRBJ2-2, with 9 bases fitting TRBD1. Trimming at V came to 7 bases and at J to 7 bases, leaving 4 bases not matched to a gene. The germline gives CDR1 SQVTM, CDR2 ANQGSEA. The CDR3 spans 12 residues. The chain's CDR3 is CSADRGNGELFF. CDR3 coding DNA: TGCAGCGCGGACAGGGGCAACGGGGAGCTGTTTTTT.

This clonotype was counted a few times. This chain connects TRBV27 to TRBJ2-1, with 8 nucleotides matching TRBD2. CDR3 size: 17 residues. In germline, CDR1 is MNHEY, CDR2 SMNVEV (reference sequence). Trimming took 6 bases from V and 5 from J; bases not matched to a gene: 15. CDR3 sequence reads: CASSPGRGLGWNNEQFF. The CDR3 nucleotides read TGTGCCAGCAGCCCGGGAAGGGGACTAGGTTGGAACAATGAGCAGTTCTTC.

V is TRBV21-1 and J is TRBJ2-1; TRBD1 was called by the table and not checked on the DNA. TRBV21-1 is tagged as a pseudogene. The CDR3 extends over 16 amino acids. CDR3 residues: CASFPQHRVLLNEQFF. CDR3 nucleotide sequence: TGTGCCAGCTTTCCCCAACACAGGGTCCTCCTCAATGAGCAGTTCTTC.

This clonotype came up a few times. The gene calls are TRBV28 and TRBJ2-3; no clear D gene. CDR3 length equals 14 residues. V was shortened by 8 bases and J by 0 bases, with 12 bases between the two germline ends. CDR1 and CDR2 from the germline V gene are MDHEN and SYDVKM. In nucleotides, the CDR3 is TGTGCCAGCCTCCCCTGGACGAGCACAGATACGCAGTATTTT. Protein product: CASLPWTSTDTQYF.

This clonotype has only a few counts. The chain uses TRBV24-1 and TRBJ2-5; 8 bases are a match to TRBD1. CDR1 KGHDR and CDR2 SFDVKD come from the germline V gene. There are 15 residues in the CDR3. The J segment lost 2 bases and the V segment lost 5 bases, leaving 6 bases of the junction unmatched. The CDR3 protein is CATSGVTGVQETQYF. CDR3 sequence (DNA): TGTGCCACCAGTGGCGTGACAGGGGTTCAAGAGACCCAGTACTTC.

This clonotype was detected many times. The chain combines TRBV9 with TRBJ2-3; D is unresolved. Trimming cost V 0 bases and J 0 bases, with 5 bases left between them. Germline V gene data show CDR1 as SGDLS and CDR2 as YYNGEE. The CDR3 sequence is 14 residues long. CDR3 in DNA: TGTGCCAGCAGCGTAGACACCAGCACAGATACGCAGTATTTT. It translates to CASSVDTSTDTQYF. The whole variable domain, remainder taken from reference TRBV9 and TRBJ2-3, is DSGVTQTPKHLITATGQRVTLRCSPRSGDLSVYWYQQSLDQGLQFLIQYYNGEERAKGNILERFSAQQFPDLHSELNLSSLELGDSALYFCASSVDTSTDTQYFGPGTRLTVL.

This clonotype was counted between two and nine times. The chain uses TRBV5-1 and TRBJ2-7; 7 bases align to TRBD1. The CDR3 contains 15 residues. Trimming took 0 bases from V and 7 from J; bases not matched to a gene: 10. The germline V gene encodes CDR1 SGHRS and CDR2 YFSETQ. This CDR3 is CASSLAGQRLFEQYV. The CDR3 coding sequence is TGCGCCAGCAGCTTGGCGGGACAGAGGCTATTTGAGCAGTACGTC.

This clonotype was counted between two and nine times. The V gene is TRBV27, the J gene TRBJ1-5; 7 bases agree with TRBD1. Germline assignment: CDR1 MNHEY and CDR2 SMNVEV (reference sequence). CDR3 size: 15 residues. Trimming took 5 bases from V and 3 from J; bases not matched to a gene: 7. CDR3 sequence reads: CASSPQGGNNQPQHF. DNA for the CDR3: TGTGCCAGCAGTCCGCAAGGGGGCAACAATCAGCCCCAGCATTTT.

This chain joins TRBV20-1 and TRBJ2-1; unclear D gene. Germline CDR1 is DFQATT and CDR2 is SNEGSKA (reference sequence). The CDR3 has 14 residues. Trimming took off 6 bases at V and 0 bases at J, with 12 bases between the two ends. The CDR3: CSAGPVSSYNEQFF. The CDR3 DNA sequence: TGCAGTGCCGGGCCCGTGAGCTCCTACAATGAGCAGTTCTTC.

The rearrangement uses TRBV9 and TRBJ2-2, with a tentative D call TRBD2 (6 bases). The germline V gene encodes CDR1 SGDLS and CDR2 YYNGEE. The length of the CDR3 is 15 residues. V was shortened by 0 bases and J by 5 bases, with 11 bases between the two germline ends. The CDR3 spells CASSVDRGFTGELFF. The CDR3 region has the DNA TGTGCCAGCAGCGTAGACCGGGGGTTTACCGGGGAGCTGTTTTTT.

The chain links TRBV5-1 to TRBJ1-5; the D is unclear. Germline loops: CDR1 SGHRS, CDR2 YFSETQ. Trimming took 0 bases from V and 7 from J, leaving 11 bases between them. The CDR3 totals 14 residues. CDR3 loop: CASSLAGTDQPQHF. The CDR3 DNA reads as TGCGCCAGCAGCTTGGCAGGAACGGACCAGCCCCAGCATTTT.

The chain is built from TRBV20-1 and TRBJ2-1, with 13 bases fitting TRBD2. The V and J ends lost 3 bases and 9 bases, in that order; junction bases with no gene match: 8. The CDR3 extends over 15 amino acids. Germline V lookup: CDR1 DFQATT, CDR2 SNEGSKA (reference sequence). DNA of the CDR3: TGCAGTGCTAGCTTACTAGCGGGAGGGCCGAGTGAGCAGTTCTTC. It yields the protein CSASLLAGGPSEQFF.

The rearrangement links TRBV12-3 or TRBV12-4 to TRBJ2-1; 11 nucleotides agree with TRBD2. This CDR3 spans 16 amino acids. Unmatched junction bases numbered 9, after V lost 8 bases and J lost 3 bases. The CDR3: CASLGPSGGIYNEQFF. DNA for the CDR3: TGTGCCAGCCTTGGGCCTAGCGGGGGGATCTACAATGAGCAGTTCTTC.

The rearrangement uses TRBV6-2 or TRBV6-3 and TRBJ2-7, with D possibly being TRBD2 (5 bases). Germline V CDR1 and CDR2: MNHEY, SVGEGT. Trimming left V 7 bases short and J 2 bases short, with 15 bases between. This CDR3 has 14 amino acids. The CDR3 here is CASNGPSPTYEQYV. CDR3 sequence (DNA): TGTGCCAGCAACGGACCTAGCCCTACCTACGAGCAGTACGTC.

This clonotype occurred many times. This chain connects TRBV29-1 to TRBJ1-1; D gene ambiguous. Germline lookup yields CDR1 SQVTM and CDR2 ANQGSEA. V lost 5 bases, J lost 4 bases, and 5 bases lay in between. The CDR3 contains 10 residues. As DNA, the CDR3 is TGCAGCGTTCTGGGCACTGAAGCTTTCTTT. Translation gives CSVLGTEAFF.